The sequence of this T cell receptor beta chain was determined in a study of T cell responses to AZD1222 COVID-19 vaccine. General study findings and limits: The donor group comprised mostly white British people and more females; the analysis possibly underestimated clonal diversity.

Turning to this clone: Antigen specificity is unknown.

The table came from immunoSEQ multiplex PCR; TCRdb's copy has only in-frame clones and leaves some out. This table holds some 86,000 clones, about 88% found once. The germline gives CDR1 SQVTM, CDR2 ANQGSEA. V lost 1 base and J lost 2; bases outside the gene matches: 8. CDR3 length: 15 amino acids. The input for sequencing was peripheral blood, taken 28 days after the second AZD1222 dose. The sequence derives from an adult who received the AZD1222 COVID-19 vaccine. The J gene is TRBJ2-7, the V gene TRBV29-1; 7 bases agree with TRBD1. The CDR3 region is CSVEGTGGRTYEQYF. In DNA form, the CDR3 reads TGCAGCGTTGAAGGGACAGGAGGTCGTACCTACGAGCAGTACTTC.